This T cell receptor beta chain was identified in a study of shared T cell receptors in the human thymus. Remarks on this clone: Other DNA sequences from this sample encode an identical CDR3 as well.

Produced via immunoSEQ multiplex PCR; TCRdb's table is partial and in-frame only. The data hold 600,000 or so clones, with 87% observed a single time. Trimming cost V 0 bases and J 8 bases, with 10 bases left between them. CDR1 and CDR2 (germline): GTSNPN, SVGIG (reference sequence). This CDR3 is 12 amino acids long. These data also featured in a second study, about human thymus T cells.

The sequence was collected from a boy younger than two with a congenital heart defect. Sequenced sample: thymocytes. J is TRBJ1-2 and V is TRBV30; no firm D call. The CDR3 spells CAWSVTGYGYTF. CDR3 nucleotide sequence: TGTGCCTGGAGTGTAACGGGGTACGGCTACACCTTC.